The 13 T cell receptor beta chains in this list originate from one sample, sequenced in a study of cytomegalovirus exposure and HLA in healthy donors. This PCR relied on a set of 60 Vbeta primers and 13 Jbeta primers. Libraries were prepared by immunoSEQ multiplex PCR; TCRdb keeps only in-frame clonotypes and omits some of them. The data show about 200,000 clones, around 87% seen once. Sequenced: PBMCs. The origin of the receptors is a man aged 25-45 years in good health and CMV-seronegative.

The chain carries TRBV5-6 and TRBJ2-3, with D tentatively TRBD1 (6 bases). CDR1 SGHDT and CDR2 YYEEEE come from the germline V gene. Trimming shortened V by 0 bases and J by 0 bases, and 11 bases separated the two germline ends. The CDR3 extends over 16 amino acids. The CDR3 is CASSLGDTYSTDTQYF. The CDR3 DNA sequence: TGTGCCAGCAGCTTGGGGGACACGTACAGCACAGATACGCAGTATTTT.

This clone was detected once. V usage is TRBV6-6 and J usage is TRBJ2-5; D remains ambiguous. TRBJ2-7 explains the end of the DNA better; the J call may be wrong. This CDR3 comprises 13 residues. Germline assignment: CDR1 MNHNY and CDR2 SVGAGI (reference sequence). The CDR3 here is CASSYGQLYEQYF. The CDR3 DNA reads TGTGCCAGCAGTTACGGGCAGCTATACGAGCAGTACTTC.

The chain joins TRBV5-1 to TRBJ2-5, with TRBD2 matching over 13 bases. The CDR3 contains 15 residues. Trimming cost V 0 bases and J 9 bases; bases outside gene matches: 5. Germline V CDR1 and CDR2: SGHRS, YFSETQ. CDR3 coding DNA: TGCGCCAGCAGCTTGGGGACTAGCGGGAGTTCGGCCCAGTACTTC. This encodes CASSLGTSGSSAQYF. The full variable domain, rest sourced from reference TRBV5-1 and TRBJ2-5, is KAGVTQTPRYLIKTRGQQVTLSCSPISGHRSVSWYQQTPGQGLQFLFEYFSETQRNKGNFPGRFSGRQFSNSRSEMNVSTLELGDSALYLCASSLGTSGSSAQYFGPGTRLLVL.

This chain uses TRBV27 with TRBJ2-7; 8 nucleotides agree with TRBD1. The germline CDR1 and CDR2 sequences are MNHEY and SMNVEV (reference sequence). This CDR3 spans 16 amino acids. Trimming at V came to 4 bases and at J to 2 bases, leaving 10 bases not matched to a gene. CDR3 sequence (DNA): TGTGCCAGCAGTTCTACTCCCGCGACAGGGGCCTACGAGCAGTACTTC. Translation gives CASSSTPATGAYEQYF.

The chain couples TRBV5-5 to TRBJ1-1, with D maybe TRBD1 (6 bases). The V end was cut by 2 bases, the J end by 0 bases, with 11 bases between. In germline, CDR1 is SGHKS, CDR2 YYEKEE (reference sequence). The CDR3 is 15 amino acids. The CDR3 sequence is CASSLQGKLNTEAFF. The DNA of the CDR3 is TGTGCCAGCAGCTTACAGGGAAAGCTGAACACTGAAGCTTTCTTT.

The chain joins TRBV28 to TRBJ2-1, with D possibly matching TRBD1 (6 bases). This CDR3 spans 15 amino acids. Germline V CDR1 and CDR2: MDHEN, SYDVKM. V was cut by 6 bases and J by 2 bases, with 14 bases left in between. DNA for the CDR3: TGTGCCAGCAGCGATAACAGGGCTACCTACAATGAGCAGTTCTTC. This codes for CASSDNRATYNEQFF.

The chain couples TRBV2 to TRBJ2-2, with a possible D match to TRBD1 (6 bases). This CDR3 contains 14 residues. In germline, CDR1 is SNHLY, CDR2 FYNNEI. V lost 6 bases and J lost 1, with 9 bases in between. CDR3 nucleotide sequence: TGTGCCAGCAGCGGGACAAGGAACACCGGGGAGCTGTTTTTT. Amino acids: CASSGTRNTGELFF.

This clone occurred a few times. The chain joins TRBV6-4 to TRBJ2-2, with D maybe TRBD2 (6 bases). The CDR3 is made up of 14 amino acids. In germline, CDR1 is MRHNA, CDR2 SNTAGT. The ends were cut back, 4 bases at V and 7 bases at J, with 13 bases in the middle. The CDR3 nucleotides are TGTGCCAGCAGTGTTTCTAGCGATCACGGGGAGCTGTTTTTT. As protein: CASSVSSDHGELFF.

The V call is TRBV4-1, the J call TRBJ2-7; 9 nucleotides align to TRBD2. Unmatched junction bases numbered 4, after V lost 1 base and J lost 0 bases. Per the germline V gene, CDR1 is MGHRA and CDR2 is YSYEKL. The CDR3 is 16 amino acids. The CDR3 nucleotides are TGCGCCAGCAGCCAAGTGGGCGGGGGGGCCTCCTACGAGCAGTACTTC. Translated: CASSQVGGGASYEQYF.

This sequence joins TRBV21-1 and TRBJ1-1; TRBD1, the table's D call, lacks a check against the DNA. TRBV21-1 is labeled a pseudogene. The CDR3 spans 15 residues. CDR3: CASSTPGGPDTEAFF. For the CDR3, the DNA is TGTGCCAGCAGCACACCAGGGGGCCCGGACACTGAAGCTTTCTTT.

CDR3 sequence reads: CASSVRGTSGDTQYF. CDR3 bases: TGTGCCAGCAGCGTACGGGGGACTAGCGGGGATACGCAGTATTTT. V gene TRBV7-9 combines with J gene TRBJ2-3, with TRBD2 matching 12 bases. Germline-derived CDR1 and CDR2 are SEHNR and FQNEAQ (reference sequence). With 5 bases clipped from V and 6 bases from J, the junction kept 6 bases outside the gene matches. The CDR3 is 15 residues long.

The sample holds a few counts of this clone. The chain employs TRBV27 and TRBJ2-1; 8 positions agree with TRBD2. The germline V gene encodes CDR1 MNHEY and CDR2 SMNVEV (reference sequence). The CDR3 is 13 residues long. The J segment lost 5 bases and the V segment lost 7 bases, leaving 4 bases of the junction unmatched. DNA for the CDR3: TGTGCCAGCACTGCGGGAGGCAACAATGAGCAGTTCTTC. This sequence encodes CASTAGGNNEQFF.

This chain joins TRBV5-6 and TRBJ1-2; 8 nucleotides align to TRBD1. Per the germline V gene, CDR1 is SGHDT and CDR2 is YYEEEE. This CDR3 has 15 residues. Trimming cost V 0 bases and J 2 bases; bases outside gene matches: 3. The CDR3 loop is CASSLGTGMNYGYTF. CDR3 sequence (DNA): TGTGCCAGCAGCTTGGGGACAGGGATGAACTATGGCTACACCTTC.